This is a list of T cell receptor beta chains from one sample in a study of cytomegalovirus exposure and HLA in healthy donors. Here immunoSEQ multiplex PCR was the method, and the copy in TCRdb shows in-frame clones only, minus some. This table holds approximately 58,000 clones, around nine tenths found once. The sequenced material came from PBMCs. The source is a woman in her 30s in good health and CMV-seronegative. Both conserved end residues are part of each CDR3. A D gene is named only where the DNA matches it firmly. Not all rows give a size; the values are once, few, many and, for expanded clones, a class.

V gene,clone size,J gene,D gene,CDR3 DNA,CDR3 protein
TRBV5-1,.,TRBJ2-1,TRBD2,TGCGCCAGCAGCTTCATGGGACTAGGAGAATACAATGAGCAGTTCTTC,CASSFMGLGEYNEQFF
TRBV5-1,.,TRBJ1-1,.,TGCGCCAGCAGCTTGGAGGCGGACACTGAAGCTTTCTTT,CASSLEADTEAFF
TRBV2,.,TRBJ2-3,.,TGTGCCAGCAGTGAAGGCGGGTTGCTTACAGATACGCAGTATTTT,CASSEGGLLTDTQYF
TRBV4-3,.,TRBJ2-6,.,TGCGCCAGCAGCCAACAGGGCACTGGGGCCAACGTCCTGACTTTC,CASSQQGTGANVLTF
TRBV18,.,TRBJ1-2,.,TGTGCCAGCTCACCACCGCTAAGGGAGGGGGGGGCGAGTAACTATGGCTACACCTTC,CASSPPLREGGASNYGYTF
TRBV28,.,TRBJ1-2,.,TGTGCCAGCAGTCCGGCGTCAGGGGCCAACTATGGCTACACCTTC,CASSPASGANYGYTF
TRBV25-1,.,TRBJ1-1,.,TGTGCCAGCAGTGAGACAGCATTGAACACTGAAGCTTTCTTT,CASSETALNTEAFF
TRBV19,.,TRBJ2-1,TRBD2,TGTGCCAGTAGTGCGCTACAACTAGCGGGAGGTGGTAATGAGCAGTTCTTC,CASSALQLAGGGNEQFF
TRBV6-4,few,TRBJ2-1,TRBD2,TGTGCCAGCAGTGACTCGACTAGCGGGAGCAATGAGCAGTTCTTC,CASSDSTSGSNEQFF
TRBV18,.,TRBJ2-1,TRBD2,TGTGCCAGCTCACCACTGACTAGCGGGAGTAACACCTACAATGAGCAGTTCTTC,CASSPLTSGSNTYNEQFF
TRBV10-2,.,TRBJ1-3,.,TGCGCCAGCAGTGATTTCCCTACTCCCGCAGGTTCTTCTGGAAACACCATATATTTT,CASSDFPTPAGSSGNTIYF
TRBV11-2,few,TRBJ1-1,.,TGTGCCAGCAGCTTAGGCGTCACTGAAGCTTTCTTT,CASSLGVTEAFF
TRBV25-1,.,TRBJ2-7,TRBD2,TGTGCCAGCAGTGAATCTAGCGGACTCTCCTACGAGCAGTACTTC,CASSESSGLSYEQYF
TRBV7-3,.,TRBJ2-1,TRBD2,TGTGCCAGCAGCCCCCCGGGACTAGCGGGAGGGCCGTCTGAGCAGTTCTTC,CASSPPGLAGGPSEQFF
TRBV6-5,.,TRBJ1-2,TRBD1,TGTGCCAGCACCAAAGGACAGGCCTCGGGCTATGGCTACACCTTC,CASTKGQASGYGYTF
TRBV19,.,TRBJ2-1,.,TGTGCCAGTAGTGGGCGTATTAGCGTAGTCGGTGAGCAGTTCTTC,CASSGRISVVGEQFF
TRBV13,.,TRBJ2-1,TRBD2,TGTGCCAGCAGCTTGTGGGAGGGCCTCGATGAGCAGTTCTTC,CASSLWEGLDEQFF
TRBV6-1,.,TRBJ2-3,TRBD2,TGTGCCAGCAGGGGCCGACTAGCGGGAGATACGCAGTATTTT,CASRGRLAGDTQYF
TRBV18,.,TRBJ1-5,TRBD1,TGTGCCAGCTCCCAGACAGGGTATAGCAATCAGCCCCAGCATTTT,CASSQTGYSNQPQHF
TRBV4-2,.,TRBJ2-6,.,TGTGCCAGCAGCCAAGATCGACAAAACTCTGGGGCCAACGTCCTGACTTTC,CASSQDRQNSGANVLTF
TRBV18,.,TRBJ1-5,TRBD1,TGTGCCAGCTCAGGGGACAGTGATCAGCCCCAGCATTTT,CASSGDSDQPQHF
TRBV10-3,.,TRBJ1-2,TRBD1,TGTGCCATCACCCCTGACAGGGGTCCCTATGGCTACACCTTC,CAITPDRGPYGYTF
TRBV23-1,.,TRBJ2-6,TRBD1,TGCGCCAGCAGTCGGACCGGGACAGGGGACCTCCCTGGCTCTGGGGCCAACGTCCTGACTTTC,CASSRTGTGDLPGSGANVLTF
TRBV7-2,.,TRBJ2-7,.,TGTGCCAGCACCCTCCCCCAGCGGCCCTACGAGCAGTACTTC,CASTLPQRPYEQYF
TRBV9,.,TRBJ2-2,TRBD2,TGTGCCAGCAGCCTGGGACTAGCGGGAGAAGGTACCGGGGAGCTGTTTTTT,CASSLGLAGEGTGELFF
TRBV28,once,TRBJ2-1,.,TGTGCCAGCATTCCACCGGGGAACTACAATGAGCAGTTCTTC,CASIPPGNYNEQFF
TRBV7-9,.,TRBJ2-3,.,TGTGCCAGCAGCCCCGGCCCTAGGCATACGCAGTATTTT,CASSPGPRHTQYF
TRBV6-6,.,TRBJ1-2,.,TGTGCCAGCGGAGCCACTAACTATGGCTACACCTTC,CASGATNYGYTF
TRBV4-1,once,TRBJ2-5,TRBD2,TGCGCCAGCAGCCAAGATAGAGGAACTAGCGGAGAGACCCAGTACTTC,CASSQDRGTSGETQYF
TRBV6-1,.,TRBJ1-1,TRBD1,TGTGCCAGCACGTGGGACAGGGCGAACACTGAAGCTTTCTTT,CASTWDRANTEAFF
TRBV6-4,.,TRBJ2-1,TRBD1,TGTGCCAGCAGCAGGGGGAGTAACAATGAGCAGTTCTTC,CASSRGSNNEQFF
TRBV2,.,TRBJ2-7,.,TGTGCCAGCAGTGAATGGGAGCTTCTCCGTGATTTC,CASSEWELLRDF
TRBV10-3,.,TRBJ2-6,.,TGTGCCATCAGTGGCGAGACGGGTTACTCTGGGGCCAACGTCCTGACTTTC,CAISGETGYSGANVLTF
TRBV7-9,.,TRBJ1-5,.,TGTGCCAGCAGCTCCAACGGGGTTTTTCAGCCCCAGCATTTT,CASSSNGVFQPQHF
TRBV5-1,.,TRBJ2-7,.,TGCGCCAGCAGCTTGGGGAGGCCCCCCTACGAGCAGTACTTC,CASSLGRPPYEQYF